These 30 T cell receptor beta chains came from one sample sequenced in a study of a mutant IDH1 vaccine in newly diagnosed glioma. The repertoire was sequenced with immunoSEQ multiplex PCR; TCRdb's copy has only in-frame clones and lacks some. The sample has approximately 37,000 clones, about 75% seen once; the top ten hold about 5%. These receptors' antigens are unknown. Stated time point: week 23, last vaccination. Doses of 300 ug of mutant IDH1 20-mer peptide were given with topical imiquimod. This material consisted of PBMCs, taken from a glioma patient whose treatment included an IDH1 peptide vaccine. The receptors originated from a man aged 50-60 years with glioma.

The chain recombines TRBV7-2 with TRBJ1-5; no firm D call. With 6 bases removed from V and 0 bases from J, the gap between germline ends came to 6 bases. CDR3 length equals 13 residues. Germline CDR1 SGHTA, CDR2 FQGNSA. The CDR3 loop reads CASSWISNQPQHF. The CDR3 DNA reads TGTGCCAGCAGTTGGATTAGCAATCAGCCCCAGCATTTT.

The chain links TRBV6-1 to TRBJ1-4; no reliable D call. The CDR3 has 15 amino acids. V was pared by 6 bases and J by 2 bases, with 13 bases between. The germline gives CDR1 MNHNS, CDR2 SASEGT. CDR3 residues: CASRAFQVTNEKLFF. CDR3 DNA sequence: TGTGCCAGCAGGGCGTTCCAGGTGACTAATGAAAAACTGTTTTTT.

The gene calls are TRBV5-1 and TRBJ1-1; D might be TRBD1 (6 bases). This CDR3 contains 15 residues. Trimming left V 3 bases short and J 0 bases short, with 12 bases between. In germline, CDR1 is SGHRS, CDR2 YFSETQ. CDR3 DNA sequence: TGCGCCAGCAGCTCGGGGGACATCTTGAACACTGAAGCTTTCTTT. It translates to CASSSGDILNTEAFF.

This clone has only a few counts. The chain carries TRBV13 and TRBJ2-7, with a tentative D call TRBD1 (6 bases). Germline V gene sequence: CDR1 PRHDT, CDR2 FYEKMQ (reference sequence). The CDR3 loop spans 14 amino acids. Trimming took off 0 bases at V and 5 bases at J, with 11 bases between the two ends. The CDR3 is CASSLGDSHHEQYF. The DNA for the CDR3 is TGTGCCAGCAGCTTAGGGGACAGTCACCACGAGCAGTACTTC.

The rearrangement uses TRBV20-1 and TRBJ1-1; TRBD1 might be the D (6 bases). Germline V lookup: CDR1 DFQATT, CDR2 SNEGSKA (reference sequence). V lost 1 base, J lost 8 bases, and 8 bases lay in between. This CDR3 is built from 11 residues. CDR3 nucleotides: TGCAGTGCTAGAGGCAGGGGCGAAGCTTTCTTT. Protein product: CSARGRGEAFF.

The chain has TRBV7-3 and TRBJ2-1; 8 bases match TRBD2. CDR3 length: 16 residues. Germline V gives CDR1 SGHTA, CDR2 FQGTGA. After removal of 1 base from V and 7 bases from J, the junction contained 9 bases not matched to a gene. The CDR3 DNA is TGTGCCAGCAGCTTAAAAGGTAGCGGGGTTCAGAATGAGCAGTTCTTC. Its protein is CASSLKGSGVQNEQFF.

The V gene is TRBV27, the J gene TRBJ2-7; 8 positions agree with TRBD2. The V segment lost 3 bases and the J segment 5 bases; nucleotides outside the gene matches: 6. Germline values: CDR1 MNHEY, CDR2 SMNVEV (reference sequence). This CDR3 has 14 residues. The DNA of the CDR3 is TGTGCCAGCAGTTTGGAGCGGGGGAGGCACGAGCAGTACTTC. Its translation: CASSLERGRHEQYF.

This chain joins TRBV5-6 and TRBJ1-2, with D uncertain. The CDR3 is 13 amino acids. V gave up 1 base and J gave up 4 bases, with 8 bases separating them. Germline CDR1 SGHDT, CDR2 YYEEEE. As DNA, the CDR3 is TGTGCCAGCAGCTTGTCGGGAAGCTATGGCTACACCTTC. Protein product: CASSLSGSYGYTF.

The rearrangement links TRBV29-1 to TRBJ2-3; a weak D match, TRBD2 (6 bases). The V gene lost 4 bases and the J gene lost 4 bases, with 9 bases spanning the gap. There are 12 residues in the CDR3. Germline CDR1 and CDR2: SQVTM and ANQGSEA. The CDR3 DNA is TGCAGCGTTGCGGGGGAGGCAGATACGCAGTATTTT. It is translated as CSVAGEADTQYF.

The gene calls are TRBV7-2 and TRBJ2-3; D possibly uses TRBD1 or TRBD2 (6 bases each). Deletions cut 1 base from V and 4 bases from J, with 12 bases between. Germline lookup yields CDR1 SGHTA and CDR2 FQGNSA. This CDR3 has 15 amino acids. CDR3 bases: TGTGCCAGCAGCTTAGGGGGGGCCTGGCCAGATACGCAGTATTTT. This encodes CASSLGGAWPDTQYF. Full variable domain (outside the CDR3, taken from reference TRBV7-2 and TRBJ2-3): GAGVSQSPSNKVTEKGKDVELRCDPISGHTALYWYRQSLGQGLEFLIYFQGNSAPDKSGLPSDRFSAERTGGSVSTLTIQRTQQEDSAVYLCASSLGGAWPDTQYFGPGTRLTVL.

The rearrangement uses TRBV27 and TRBJ2-2, with D perhaps given as TRBD1 or TRBD2 (5 bases each). The CDR3 sequence is 16 residues long. The ends were cut back, 7 bases at V and 8 bases at J, with 23 bases in the middle. The germline gives CDR1 MNHEY, CDR2 SMNVEV (reference sequence). This CDR3 reads CASTTPTGLTFGELFF. The CDR3, as DNA: TGTGCCAGCACCACTCCCACGGGGCTCACCTTTGGGGAGCTGTTTTTT.

This clone appeared once. The chain couples TRBV25-1 to TRBJ2-2, with D possibly being TRBD1 (6 bases). Trimming removed 1 base from V and 0 bases from J, with 6 bases in between. The CDR3 is 15 amino acids. The germline V gene encodes CDR1 MGHDK and CDR2 SYGVNS. Here the CDR3 reads CASSEWTANTGELFF. DNA for the CDR3: TGTGCCAGCAGTGAATGGACAGCGAACACCGGGGAGCTGTTTTTT.

This chain uses TRBV2 with TRBJ2-5; TRBD2 matches at 15 bases. The CDR3 has 15 residues. Germline CDR1 is SNHLY and CDR2 is FYNNEI. V was clipped by 6 bases and J by 4 bases; unmatched bases: 3. CDR3 bases: TGTGCCAGCAGCCGGACTAGCGGGGGGGTAGAGACCCAGTACTTC. Its translation is CASSRTSGGVETQYF.

The CDR3 region has the DNA TGTGCCAGCAGTGAAGCGGGCGGAGCCTACGAGCAGTACTTC. Translating gives CASSEAGGAYEQYF. The V call is TRBV2, the J call TRBJ2-7; no definite D call. The CDR3 is 14 residues long. Germline lookup yields CDR1 SNHLY and CDR2 FYNNEI. Deletions cut 0 bases from V and 2 bases from J, with 8 bases between.

The rearrangement uses TRBV29-1 and TRBJ1-1; D remains unclear. This CDR3 contains 11 residues. Looked up from germline, CDR1 is SQVTM and CDR2 is ANQGSEA. The DNA for the CDR3 is TGCACTTGCACGTTGGGCACTGAAGCTTTCTTT. Protein: CTCTLGTEAFF.

This rearrangement joins TRBV7-3 to TRBJ2-3; TRBD1 aligns across 7 bases. This CDR3 has 15 amino acids. V shed 1 base, J shed 0 bases, and the junction held 1 base outside the gene matches. Per the germline V gene, CDR1 is SGHTA and CDR2 is FQGTGA. The CDR3 DNA reads as TGTGCCAGCAGCTTAAGGGGACAGAGCACAGATACGCAGTATTTT. Translating it yields CASSLRGQSTDTQYF.

V usage is TRBV6-5 and J usage is TRBJ1-1; D call uncertain. The CDR3 contains 16 residues. Per the germline V gene, CDR1 is MNHEY and CDR2 is SVGAGI. V shed 2 bases and J shed 1 base, with 14 bases lying between them. As DNA, the CDR3 is TGTGCCAGCAGTTACGGGCCTCCCGTTTGGAACACTGAAGCTTTCTTT. As protein: CASSYGPPVWNTEAFF.

V is TRBV19 and J is TRBJ1-5, with D possibly matching TRBD1 (5 bases). Per germline, CDR1 LNHDA and CDR2 SQIVND (reference sequence). This CDR3 comprises 16 residues. Trimming left V 6 bases short and J 0 bases short, with 15 bases between. The CDR3 nucleotides read TGTGCCAGTAGGTGGAGCGGGACCTATAGCAATCAGCCCCAGCATTTT. Amino acids: CASRWSGTYSNQPQHF. Based on the CDR3 plus reference TRBV19 and TRBJ1-5, the full variable domain is DGGITQSPKYLFRKEGQNVTLSCEQNLNHDAMYWYRQDPGQGLRLIYYSQIVNDFQKGDIAEGYSVSREKKESFPLTVTSAQKNPTAFYLCASRWSGTYSNQPQHFGDGTRLSIL.

The table lists this clone with a few counts. This chain joins TRBV10-2 and TRBJ1-5; unclear D gene. Germline lookup yields CDR1 WSHSY and CDR2 SAAADI. The CDR3 sequence is 12 residues long. V gave up 7 bases and J gave up 3 bases, with 7 bases separating them. The CDR3 protein is CASTENNQPQHF. The DNA of the CDR3 is TGCGCCAGCACCGAAAACAATCAGCCCCAGCATTTT.

This clone showed up just once. The chain employs TRBV2 and TRBJ1-2, with 7 bases fitting TRBD1. J was trimmed by 8 bases and V by 8 bases; bases with no gene match: 17. Looked up from germline, CDR1 is SNHLY and CDR2 is FYNNEI. The CDR3 has 15 amino acids. The CDR3 loop is CASFKGAPEGLGYTF. CDR3 in DNA: TGTGCCAGCTTCAAGGGGGCCCCCGAAGGGCTCGGCTACACCTTC. The variable domain in full, with the rest retrieved from reference TRBV2 and TRBJ1-2, is EPEVTQTPSHQVTQMGQEVILRCVPISNHLYFYWYRQILGQKVEFLVSFYNNEISEKSEIFDDQFSVERPDGSNFTLKIRSTKLEDSAMYFCASFKGAPEGLGYTFGSGTRLTVV.

A single count supports this clone. V usage is TRBV5-1 and J usage is TRBJ1-1, with TRBD1 as a possible D gene (6 bases). CDR1 is SGHRS, CDR2 YFSETQ, per germline. The CDR3 totals 15 residues. Trimming removed 2 bases from V and 1 base from J, with 12 bases in between. CDR3 DNA sequence: TGCGCCAGCAGCTTAGACAGGTCTTCGAACACTGAAGCTTTCTTT. Its translation is CASSLDRSSNTEAFF.

The chain carries TRBV6-5 and TRBJ1-5; no clear D gene. V was clipped by 0 bases and J by 7 bases, with 7 bases between them. Germline V gives CDR1 MNHEY, CDR2 SVGAGI. This CDR3 contains 13 residues. The DNA of the CDR3 is TGTGCCAGCAGTTACTCCTCGGGGCAGCCCCAGCATTTT. Its translation is CASSYSSGQPQHF.

The chain combines TRBV4-2 with TRBJ1-6; D is ambiguous. Trimming cost V 6 bases and J 10 bases, with 13 bases left between them. The germline V gene encodes CDR1 LGHNA and CDR2 YNFKEQ. The CDR3 has 13 residues. The CDR3 DNA reads TGTGCCAGCAGACGGGAGCTCGGATCACCCCTCCACTTT. Translating it yields CASRRELGSPLHF.

This clone was counted a single time. J is TRBJ1-6 and V is TRBV30; TRBD1 matches at 7 bases. In germline, CDR1 is GTSNPN, CDR2 SVGIG (reference sequence). V dropped 0 bases and J dropped 14; count of bases not matched to a gene: 10. The CDR3 has 14 amino acids. CDR3 amino acids: CAWSVRAGQGALHF. CDR3 nucleotide sequence: TGTGCCTGGAGTGTACGGGCAGGCCAGGGGGCCCTCCACTTT.

This clone was seen only once. DNA for the CDR3: TGTGCCAGCAGTTTAGGGCAGACCTACGAGCAGTACTTC. Encoded protein: CASSLGQTYEQYF. The rearrangement uses TRBV27 and TRBJ2-7; D not certain. The CDR3 has 13 amino acids. V lost 2 bases and J lost 2, with 7 bases in between. Germline V gene sequence: CDR1 MNHEY, CDR2 SMNVEV (reference sequence).

The chain employs TRBV4-3 and TRBJ2-5; D gene unclear. V was trimmed by 0 bases and J by 2 bases, leaving 10 bases between them. Germline assignment: CDR1 LGHNA and CDR2 YSLEER. The CDR3 contains 15 residues. The chain's CDR3 is CASSQDPLGQETQYF. CDR3 coding DNA: TGCGCCAGCAGCCAAGATCCCCTAGGGCAAGAGACCCAGTACTTC.

The rearrangement links TRBV30 to TRBJ2-3; 9 nucleotides align to TRBD2. The CDR3 has 17 amino acids. The V and J ends lost 1 base and 3 bases, in that order; junction bases with no gene match: 11. Germline CDR1 reads GTSNPN; CDR2 reads SVGIG (reference sequence). CDR3 sequence reads: CAWSEGRGGLLTDTQYF. DNA for the CDR3: TGTGCCTGGAGTGAAGGGCGGGGGGGCCTTTTGACAGATACGCAGTATTTT.

This chain connects TRBV15 to TRBJ2-7; TRBD1 aligns across 12 bases. The ends lost 11 bases at V and 3 bases at J; junction bases unmatched: 20. CDR3 length: 18 residues. Germline CDR1 LNHNV, CDR2 YYDKDF (reference sequence). The CDR3: CAPQFWDRGLFVGYEQYF. The CDR3, as DNA: TGTGCCCCTCAATTTTGGGACAGGGGGCTTTTTGTGGGCTACGAGCAGTACTTC. Variable domain in full (rest from reference TRBV15 and TRBJ2-7): DAMVIQNPRYQVTQFGKPVTLSCSQTLNHNVMYWYQQKSSQAPKLLFHYYDKDFNNEADTPDNFQSRRPNTSFCFLDIRSPGLGDTAMYLCAPQFWDRGLFVGYEQYFGPGTRLTVT.

This clone came up once. The gene calls are TRBV2 and TRBJ2-3; no definite D call. The CDR3 length is 13 residues. Per germline, CDR1 SNHLY and CDR2 FYNNEI. V lost 8 bases and J 3 bases, leaving 12 bases between the germline ends. This CDR3 reads CASAYLLTDTQYF. CDR3 nucleotides: TGTGCCAGCGCCTACCTCTTAACAGATACGCAGTATTTT. The variable domain in full, completed from reference TRBV2 and TRBJ2-3, reads EPEVTQTPSHQVTQMGQEVILRCVPISNHLYFYWYRQILGQKVEFLVSFYNNEISEKSEIFDDQFSVERPDGSNFTLKIRSTKLEDSAMYFCASAYLLTDTQYFGPGTRLTVL.

This clone showed up just a few times. The J gene is TRBJ2-4, the V gene TRBV7-9; 9 bases are a match to TRBD1. V was pared by 5 bases and J by 4 bases, with 6 bases of the junction left unmatched. CDR1 and CDR2 from the germline V gene are SEHNR and FQNEAQ (reference sequence). The CDR3 is 15 residues long. CDR3 sequence (DNA): TGTGCCAGCAGCCCCGGGACAGGGTCTAAAAACATTCAGTACTTC. Its translation is CASSPGTGSKNIQYF.